The sequence of this TCR beta chain was determined in a study of post-analysis software for immune sequencing data. Study-level background: Multiple sclerosis in the patients followed relapsing-remitting, secondary progressive and progressive-relapsing courses. Overall study results and limits: F-measure co-clustering was strong for batch-matched samples. TRBV segments more frequent in patients than in controls numbered about five and included TRBV5-6, TRBV5-1 and TRBV20-1.

Trimming removed 1 base from V and 4 bases from J, with 10 bases in between. The CDR3 covers 14 residues. Germline V gene lookup returns CDR1 LGHNA and CDR2 YSLEER. Libraries were made from TCR beta cDNA, and they carried unique molecular identifiers. Each sample of about 0.9 to 11 million input T cells yielded 500,000 or so cDNA molecules, so each molecule approximated one T cell. MiXCR, applied by TCRdb to the PCR reads, yields one record per CDR3 protein. The table records hundreds of thousands of distinct CDR3 sequences, 25% to 30% of them present only once. Remarks on this clonotype: Its antigen is as yet unknown.

V and J are TRBV4-3 and TRBJ1-1; D is perhaps TRBD1 (6 bases). The source of this sequence is a girl aged 10 to 17 with multiple sclerosis. Input material: blood. The CDR3 DNA sequence: TGCGCCAGCAGCCAAGGTACAGGGTCCACTGAAGCTTTCTTT. Amino acids: CASSQGTGSTEAFF.